Sequencing of this T cell receptor beta chain was carried out in a study of shared clonotypes between healthy human individuals. Overall study results and limits: For sorted subsets, rarefaction showed incomplete sequencing despite large depth. Relative to memory subsets, naive subsets generally showed larger estimated richness.

The table came from immunoSEQ multiplex PCR; TCRdb's copy has only in-frame clones and leaves some out. The table includes approximately 720,000 clones, around 72% detected once. J gave up 2 bases and V 4 bases, and 5 bases lay outside the gene matches. The germline CDR1 and CDR2 sequences are MGHDK and SYGVNS. The length of the CDR3 is 17 residues. About this clone itself: The antigen is not known.

All the donors were Caucasian adults who lived in Nashville, Tennessee. V gene TRBV25-1 combines with J gene TRBJ2-1; 13 nucleotides agree with TRBD2. Sequenced: memory CD4+ T cells sorted from blood. Subset specified: CD45RA-negative fraction. The sequence was obtained from a woman aged 25 to 39 in good health. The CDR3 DNA is TGTGCCAGCAGTGCCTCGACTAGCGGGGGGACCTACAATGAGCAGTTCTTC. This encodes CASSASTSGGTYNEQFF.